The 12 T cell receptor beta chains below all came from one sample that was sequenced in a study of cytomegalovirus exposure and HLA in healthy donors. A multiplex PCR was run with 60 Vbeta primers and 13 Jbeta primers. Sequencing used immunoSEQ multiplex PCR; TCRdb keeps in-frame clones, though not all of them. This sample carries over 110,000 clones, about 80% of them seen once, and the ten largest clones take roughly 6%. Sequencing was carried out using PBMCs. The receptors were sampled from a middle-aged woman in good health and CMV-seropositive.

The J gene is TRBJ2-3, the V gene TRBV28; 12 positions agree with TRBD2. Germline lookup yields CDR1 MDHEN and CDR2 SYDVKM. The CDR3 has 17 residues. V trimming: 5 bases; J trimming: 7 bases; junction bases outside the gene matches: 13. This CDR3 is CASSAPLLAGGGNTQYF. In DNA form, the CDR3 reads TGTGCCAGCAGTGCCCCTTTACTAGCGGGAGGAGGGAATACGCAGTATTTT.

V gene TRBV6-1 combines with J gene TRBJ2-7, with a weak D call TRBD2 (6 bases). From germline, CDR1 is MNHNS and CDR2 SASEGT. The CDR3 extends over 15 amino acids. V was cut by 3 bases and J by 3 bases, with 15 bases left in between. CDR3 coding DNA: TGTGCCAGCAGTGATCTCGGGACTTGGGGCTACGAGCAGTACTTC. Residues: CASSDLGTWGYEQYF.

CDR3 sequence reads: CASSQRTDNSPLHF. The CDR3 DNA sequence: TGTGCCAGCAGCCAGCGGACAGATAATTCACCCCTCCACTTT. The chain carries TRBV6-5 and TRBJ1-6, with D perhaps matching TRBD1 (6 bases). CDR3 size: 14 residues. Germline V CDR1 and CDR2: MNHEY, SVGAGI. Between the trimmed V and J ends, which lost 6 bases and 5 bases, there was a span of 11 bases.

The chain recombines TRBV28 with TRBJ2-6; 7 bases align to TRBD1. Germline V gene lookup returns CDR1 MDHEN and CDR2 SYDVKM. The CDR3 covers 16 residues. The DNA of the CDR3 is TGTGTCACGGGGCAGGGGGAATCTTCTGGGGCCAACGTCCTGACTTTC. Translated, it gives CVTGQGESSGANVLTF.

The chain's CDR3 is CASSLSASGSYEQYF. Here the CDR3 DNA reads TGTGCCAGCAGTTTGTCCGCTAGCGGGAGCTACGAGCAGTACTTC. The chain is built from TRBV27 and TRBJ2-7; 10 bases align to TRBD2. The V gene end was trimmed by 3 bases and the J gene end by 3 bases; junction bases not matched to a gene: 5. The germline gives CDR1 MNHEY, CDR2 SMNVEV (reference sequence). The CDR3 is made up of 15 amino acids.

Comments on this clone: This CDR3 is also generated by other DNA sequences in the sample. The chain's CDR3 is CASSLDRGRGIYGYTF. In nucleotides, the CDR3 is TGCGCCAGCAGCCTGGACAGGGGGCGAGGCATCTATGGCTACACCTTC. The chain recombines TRBV5-1 with TRBJ1-2; 11 bases fit TRBD1. CDR1 is SGHRS, CDR2 YFSETQ, per germline. This CDR3 has 16 amino acids. V was pared by 4 bases and J by 4 bases, with 9 bases of the junction left unmatched.

The V gene is TRBV15, the J gene TRBJ1-3; D call uncertain. This CDR3 is built from 16 residues. The germline V and J ends were trimmed by 1 base and 0 bases, with 10 bases remaining between them. Germline V CDR1 and CDR2: LNHNV, YYDKDF (reference sequence). As DNA, the CDR3 is TGTGCCACCAGCAGAGGAGACACTAGCTCTGGAAACACCATATATTTT. This sequence encodes CATSRGDTSSGNTIYF.

This rearrangement joins TRBV7-3 to TRBJ2-3; D not resolved. Per germline, CDR1 SGHTA and CDR2 FQGTGA. This CDR3 has 13 amino acids. Deletions cut 0 bases from V and 2 bases from J, with 3 bases between. CDR3 amino acids: CASSLTHTDTQYF. As DNA, the CDR3 is TGTGCCAGCAGCTTAACCCACACAGATACGCAGTATTTT.

The chain combines TRBV9 with TRBJ2-3, with D perhaps TRBD2 (6 bases). The CDR3 sequence is 16 residues long. Looked up from germline, CDR1 is SGDLS and CDR2 is YYNGEE. V lost 0 bases and J 0 bases, leaving 11 bases between the germline ends. The CDR3 protein is CASSVAGGRSTDTQYF. In DNA, the CDR3 is TGTGCCAGCAGCGTAGCTGGAGGGAGGAGCACAGATACGCAGTATTTT. The complete variable domain, with remaining parts taken from reference TRBV9 and TRBJ2-3, reads DSGVTQTPKHLITATGQRVTLRCSPRSGDLSVYWYQQSLDQGLQFLIQYYNGEERAKGNILERFSAQQFPDLHSELNLSSLELGDSALYFCASSVAGGRSTDTQYFGPGTRLTVL.

This clone was seen a single time. The chain has TRBV6-6 and TRBJ2-7; TRBD2 aligns across 12 bases. The CDR3 runs 16 residues. After removal of 0 bases from V and 4 bases from J, the junction contained 4 bases not matched to a gene. CDR1 and CDR2 from the germline V gene are MNHNY and SVGAGI (reference sequence). Written as DNA, the CDR3 is TGTGCCAGCAGTTACTCACTAGCGGGAGGCGTTTACGAGCAGTACTTC. It translates to CASSYSLAGGVYEQYF.

The chain recombines TRBV13 with TRBJ1-1; D unclear. The CDR3 has 13 amino acids. CDR1 is PRHDT and CDR2 is FYEKMQ in the germline V gene (reference sequence). V dropped 5 bases and J dropped 4 bases, with 11 bases sitting between them. CDR3 nucleotides: TGTGCCAGCAGCCCCCCGGGGAGCACTGAAGCTTTCTTT. Its translation: CASSPPGSTEAFF. The variable domain in full, with the rest retrieved from reference TRBV13 and TRBJ1-1, is AAGVIQSPRHLIKEKRETATLKCYPIPRHDTVYWYQQGPGQDPQFLISFYEKMQSDKGSIPDRFSAQQFSDYHSELNMSSLELGDSALYFCASSPPGSTEAFFGQGTRLTVV.

V usage is TRBV2 and J usage is TRBJ2-1; D possibly corresponds to TRBD2 (6 bases). The length of the CDR3 is 14 residues. Germline V gives CDR1 SNHLY, CDR2 FYNNEI. The germline V and J ends were trimmed by 7 bases and 3 bases, with 13 bases remaining between them. CDR3 sequence (DNA): TGTGCCAGCACGAAAGCGGGCCACTACAATGAGCAGTTCTTC. Its protein is CASTKAGHYNEQFF.